This TCR beta chain was found in a study of siplizumab effects on memory and regulatory T cells. V was pared by 4 bases and J by 8 bases, with 18 bases between. This CDR3 comprises 15 residues. Germline CDR1 is SGHDN and CDR2 is FVKESK. This clone was counted once. Its antigen is unknown. Study-level points and caveats: Confirmatory evidence of suppressive function in proliferating siplizumab-culture Tregs was not obtained.

Generated by immunoSEQ multiplex PCR, the TCRdb table keeps only in-frame clones and is missing some. Of about 91,000 clones in the sample, 80% to 95% are singletons; the top ten hold 6.5%. The receptor was isolated from a human donor in good health. This chain connects TRBV14 to TRBJ2-1; TRBD2 is a possible D gene (5 bases). Sequenced input: CD8+ T cells sorted from blood. The CDR3 nucleotides read TGTGCCAGCAGCCTCGCTGGACTCTGGTACGATGAGCAGTTCTTC. This encodes CASSLAGLWYDEQFF.